The next 27 T cell receptor beta chains were all read from a single sample in a study of shared clonotypes between healthy human individuals. Produced via immunoSEQ multiplex PCR; TCRdb's table is partial and in-frame only. The sample yields 2,100,000 or so clones, under 97% seen once. The sample comprised naive CD4+ T cells sorted from blood. Subset here: CD45RA+ positively selected. These receptors were collected from a man aged 18 to 35 in good health.

The rearrangement joins TRBV6-5 to TRBJ1-4, with D tentatively TRBD1 (6 bases). The CDR3 runs 14 residues. Trimming took 6 bases from V and 5 from J, leaving 13 bases between them. Looked up from germline, CDR1 is MNHEY and CDR2 is SVGAGI. CDR3 region: CASRNREGNEKLFF. The CDR3 coding sequence is TGTGCCAGCAGGAACAGGGAGGGGAATGAAAAACTGTTTTTT.

This chain links TRBV6-6 with TRBJ1-2; the match to TRBD1 covers 7 bases. V lost 6 bases, J lost 6 bases, and 7 bases stayed unmatched. CDR1 MNHNY and CDR2 SVGAGI come from the germline V gene (reference sequence). This CDR3 has 13 amino acids. Here the CDR3 reads CASRLGQAHGYTF. The CDR3 coding sequence is TGTGCCAGCAGACTTGGACAGGCCCATGGCTACACCTTC.

The chain recombines TRBV5-1 with TRBJ2-2; TRBD1 might be the D (5 bases). CDR3 length: 18 amino acids. V was cut by 0 bases and J by 3 bases, with 18 bases left in between. CDR1 and CDR2 from the germline V gene are SGHRS and YFSETQ. In nucleotides, the CDR3 is TGCGCCAGCAGCTTGGGGGGCACCCTCCAGCGATACACCGGGGAGCTGTTTTTT. This codes for CASSLGGTLQRYTGELFF.

The rearrangement links TRBV5-4 to TRBJ2-2, with a possible D match to TRBD1 (6 bases). This CDR3 is built from 17 residues. CDR1 is SGHNT and CDR2 is YYREEE in the germline V gene (reference sequence). V lost 3 bases and J 0 bases, leaving 15 bases between the germline ends. CDR3 bases: TGTGCCAGCAGCTCCAAAACAGGGCCACCGAACACCGGGGAGCTGTTTTTT. This encodes CASSSKTGPPNTGELFF.

The V gene is TRBV10-1, the J gene TRBJ1-2; a weak D match, TRBD1 (5 bases). V lost 7 bases and J 8 bases, leaving 23 bases between the germline ends. The CDR3 is 15 residues long. Germline V gene data show CDR1 as WNHNN and CDR2 as SYGVQD (reference sequence). Here the CDR3 reads CASTQGERAYGGYTF. CDR3 sequence (DNA): TGCGCCAGCACCCAAGGGGAGAGGGCCTATGGGGGCTACACCTTC.

This clone has only one observation. This rearrangement joins TRBV7-8 to TRBJ1-5; the D is unclear. This CDR3 spans 17 amino acids. Germline CDR1 and CDR2: SGHVS and FQNEAQ. Trimming left V 0 bases short and J 3 bases short, with 15 bases between. DNA of the CDR3: TGTGCCAGCAGCTTAGCGGCCACGCGGTGGGACAATCAGCCCCAGCATTTT. Translation: CASSLAATRWDNQPQHF.

CDR3 sequence (DNA): TGTGCCATCAGTGACCAACCTCTCGGAGGGGGGCTTATGCGCACTGAAGCTTTCTTT. Translating gives CAISDQPLGGGLMRTEAFF. The chain employs TRBV10-3 and TRBJ1-1; D is perhaps TRBD1 (6 bases). This CDR3 contains 19 residues. Germline V gene sequence: CDR1 ENHRY, CDR2 SYGVKD. The germline V and J ends were trimmed by 3 bases and 4 bases, with 27 bases remaining between them.

This clone is a singleton in its sample. The J gene is TRBJ2-2, the V gene TRBV9, with 8 bases fitting TRBD2. The J segment lost 1 base and the V segment lost 4 bases, leaving 6 bases of the junction unmatched. Germline V lookup: CDR1 SGDLS, CDR2 YYNGEE. The length of the CDR3 is 16 residues. The CDR3 bases are TGTGCCAGCAGCCCCCACGGGGGGGAGAACACCGGGGAGCTGTTTTTT. Translated, it gives CASSPHGGENTGELFF.

The chain has TRBV6-6 and TRBJ2-7, with a possible D match to TRBD2 (5 bases). Germline CDR1 is MNHNY and CDR2 is SVGAGI (reference sequence). This CDR3 contains 13 residues. The V end was cut by 1 base, the J end by 9 bases, with 13 bases between. CDR3 loop: CASSYFTAESQYF. CDR3 bases: TGTGCCAGCAGTTACTTTACAGCGGAGTCGCAGTACTTC.

The chain links TRBV7-2 to TRBJ1-4; a possible D gene is TRBD1 (5 bases). Trimming shortened V by 5 bases and J by 3 bases, and 13 bases separated the two germline ends. This CDR3 spans 15 amino acids. The germline V gene encodes CDR1 SGHTA and CDR2 FQGNSA. The CDR3 nucleotides read TGTGCCAGCAGCCTCCAGGGTCCAGCTAATGAAAAACTGTTTTTT. This encodes CASSLQGPANEKLFF.

V usage is TRBV5-1 and J usage is TRBJ2-5; 8 positions match TRBD1. Germline assignment: CDR1 SGHRS and CDR2 YFSETQ. The CDR3 runs to 14 residues. V was clipped by 2 bases and J by 5 bases; unmatched bases: 5. Here the CDR3 reads CASSLFTGGETQYF. CDR3 DNA: TGCGCCAGCAGCTTATTTACAGGGGGGGAGACCCAGTACTTC.

The J gene is TRBJ2-7, the V gene TRBV7-2; no clear D. The CDR3 is 13 amino acids. Trimming shortened V by 3 bases and J by 5 bases, and 11 bases separated the two germline ends. Germline V gene data show CDR1 as SGHTA and CDR2 as FQGNSA. CDR3 protein: CASSFRRGNEQYF. CDR3 in DNA: TGTGCCAGCAGCTTCAGGAGAGGCAACGAGCAGTACTTC.

The chain employs TRBV10-3 and TRBJ2-5; a possible D gene is TRBD1 (6 bases). The CDR3 spans 14 residues. Germline-derived CDR1 and CDR2 are ENHRY and SYGVKD. V was pared by 6 bases and J by 5 bases, with 16 bases between. The CDR3 sequence is CAISHFGGVETQYF. CDR3 nucleotide sequence: TGTGCCATCAGCCACTTTGGGGGCGTCGAGACCCAGTACTTC.

This chain connects TRBV7-2 to TRBJ2-7, with TRBD1 matching 8 bases. Unmatched junction bases numbered 12, after V lost 5 bases and J lost 6 bases. The CDR3 sequence is 15 residues long. CDR1 is SGHTA and CDR2 is FQGNSA in the germline V gene. DNA of the CDR3: TGTGCCAGCAGCACCCGACAGGGGTTTTCGTCCGAGCAGTACTTC. Translating gives CASSTRQGFSSEQYF.

DNA of the CDR3: TGTGCCAGCAGCCCGCATAGCCTGGGGGAGACCCAGTACTTC. Protein: CASSPHSLGETQYF. The chain combines TRBV7-2 with TRBJ2-5, with D unresolved. The V and J ends lost 5 bases and 5 bases respectively, with 15 bases between them. CDR1 and CDR2 (germline): SGHTA, FQGNSA. This CDR3 spans 14 amino acids.

The chain employs TRBV5-1 and TRBJ2-3; TRBD2 might be the D (5 bases). The CDR3 length is 12 residues. The germline V gene encodes CDR1 SGHRS and CDR2 YFSETQ. Trimming shortened V by 6 bases and J by 2 bases, and 7 bases separated the two germline ends. CDR3 region: CASMRDTDTQYF. CDR3 sequence (DNA): TGCGCCAGCATGAGGGACACAGATACGCAGTATTTT.

This clone was detected only once. The rearrangement joins TRBV5-6 to TRBJ2-7; D perhaps matches TRBD2 (5 bases). CDR1 and CDR2 from the germline V gene are SGHDT and YYEEEE. The CDR3 loop spans 13 amino acids. The V gene lost 3 bases and the J gene lost 3 bases, with 10 bases spanning the gap. In DNA form, the CDR3 reads TGTGCCAGCAGCTCTAGCATGATCTACGAGCAGTACTTC. It is translated as CASSSSMIYEQYF.

This chain uses TRBV10-3 with TRBJ1-4; possibly TRBD1 for D (5 bases). Germline V CDR1 and CDR2: ENHRY, SYGVKD. This CDR3 region has 14 residues. The V end was cut by 0 bases, the J end by 7 bases, with 9 bases between. The CDR3 here is CAISESRGFEKLFF. The CDR3 DNA sequence: TGTGCCATCAGTGAGTCCCGGGGGTTTGAAAAACTGTTTTTT.

CDR3 coding DNA: TGTGCCAGCAGCGAGACCCGGGACAGGGGCCACGAGCAGTACTTC. This gives the protein CASSETRDRGHEQYF. This chain links TRBV11-2 with TRBJ2-7; 10 bases align to TRBD1. Germline CDR1 reads SGHAT; CDR2 reads FQNNGV. The CDR3 length is 15 residues. J lost 5 bases, V lost 5 bases, and 9 bases had no gene match. The variable domain in full, with the rest retrieved from reference TRBV11-2 and TRBJ2-7, is EAGVAQSPRYKIIEKRQSVAFWCNPISGHATLYWYQQILGQGPKLLIQFQNNGVVDDSQLPKDRFSAERLKGVDSTLKIQPAKLEDSAVYLCASSETRDRGHEQYFGPGTRLTVT.

The CDR3 coding sequence is TGTGCCAGCAGCTTAGTCATGACTGGAAACACCATATATTTT. This translates into CASSLVMTGNTIYF. The chain couples TRBV7-2 to TRBJ1-3, with D uncertain. Germline CDR1 SGHTA, CDR2 FQGNSA. This CDR3 has 14 amino acids. V lost 1 base, J lost 2 bases, and 6 bases lay in between. Supplemented by reference TRBV7-2 and TRBJ1-3, the full variable domain reads GAGVSQSPSNKVTEKGKDVELRCDPISGHTALYWYRQSLGQGLEFLIYFQGNSAPDKSGLPSDRFSAERTGGSVSTLTIQRTQQEDSAVYLCASSLVMTGNTIYFGEGSWLTVV.

The chain has TRBV28 and TRBJ1-5; TRBD1 matches at 9 bases. The ends lost 5 bases at V and 1 base at J; junction bases unmatched: 15. The germline CDR1 and CDR2 sequences are MDHEN and SYDVKM. This CDR3 region has 19 residues. CDR3 protein: CASSTPPDRGVWSNQPQHF. Here the CDR3 DNA reads TGTGCCAGCAGTACCCCCCCGGACAGGGGAGTTTGGAGCAATCAGCCCCAGCATTTT.

The chain combines TRBV9 with TRBJ2-1; 12 bases align to TRBD2. Trimming cost V 4 bases and J 0 bases; bases outside gene matches: 8. The CDR3 consists of 18 residues. The germline gives CDR1 SGDLS, CDR2 YYNGEE. The DNA for the CDR3 is TGTGCCAGCAGCCGTGCCGCTAGCGGGGGGGCCTCCTACAATGAGCAGTTCTTC. This sequence encodes CASSRAASGGASYNEQFF. The full variable domain, its missing parts supplied by reference TRBV9 and TRBJ2-1, is DSGVTQTPKHLITATGQRVTLRCSPRSGDLSVYWYQQSLDQGLQFLIQYYNGEERAKGNILERFSAQQFPDLHSELNLSSLELGDSALYFCASSRAASGGASYNEQFFGPGTRLTVL.

The genes are TRBV6-5 and TRBJ1-1; D unclear. Between the trimmed V and J ends, which lost 5 bases and 6 bases, there was a span of 13 bases. The CDR3 contains 13 residues. Germline CDR1 reads MNHEY; CDR2 reads SVGAGI. The CDR3 region is CASSATRSAEAFF. CDR3 nucleotide sequence: TGTGCCAGCAGTGCGACGAGGTCGGCTGAAGCTTTCTTT.

The rearrangement joins TRBV6-6 to TRBJ1-5; D perhaps matches TRBD1 (5 bases). The CDR3 loop spans 14 amino acids. CDR1 is MNHNY, CDR2 SVGAGI, per germline (reference sequence). V lost 2 bases to trimming and J lost 6 bases, with 11 bases between them. The CDR3 DNA is TGTGCCAGCAGTTACGGGCAGGGTCGTCAGCCCCAGCATTTT. It codes for CASSYGQGRQPQHF.

This clone was counted a single time. V is TRBV2 and J is TRBJ1-6; 8 positions match TRBD1. Germline-derived CDR1 and CDR2 are SNHLY and FYNNEI. CDR3 length equals 15 residues. V lost 5 bases, J lost 6 bases, and 6 bases stayed unmatched. The chain's CDR3 is CASSRTGLINSPLHF. Here the CDR3 DNA reads TGTGCCAGCAGTAGGACAGGGCTAATTAATTCACCCCTCCACTTT.

The chain couples TRBV10-3 to TRBJ2-3; 11 positions agree with TRBD2. The CDR3 totals 18 residues. The V segment lost 0 bases and the J segment 1 base; nucleotides outside the gene matches: 6. Per germline, CDR1 ENHRY and CDR2 SYGVKD. CDR3 DNA sequence: TGTGCCATCAGTGAGTCTGTAACTAGCGGGGGAGGCACAGATACGCAGTATTTT. The encoded protein is CAISESVTSGGGTDTQYF.

A single count supports this clone. V gene TRBV2 combines with J gene TRBJ2-2, with a weak D call TRBD1 (5 bases). This CDR3 region has 13 residues. Per the germline V gene, CDR1 is SNHLY and CDR2 is FYNNEI. V was clipped by 6 bases and J by 2 bases, with 7 bases between them. The CDR3, as DNA: TGTGCCAGCAGCAGGGATAACACCGGGGAGCTGTTTTTT. The encoded protein is CASSRDNTGELFF.